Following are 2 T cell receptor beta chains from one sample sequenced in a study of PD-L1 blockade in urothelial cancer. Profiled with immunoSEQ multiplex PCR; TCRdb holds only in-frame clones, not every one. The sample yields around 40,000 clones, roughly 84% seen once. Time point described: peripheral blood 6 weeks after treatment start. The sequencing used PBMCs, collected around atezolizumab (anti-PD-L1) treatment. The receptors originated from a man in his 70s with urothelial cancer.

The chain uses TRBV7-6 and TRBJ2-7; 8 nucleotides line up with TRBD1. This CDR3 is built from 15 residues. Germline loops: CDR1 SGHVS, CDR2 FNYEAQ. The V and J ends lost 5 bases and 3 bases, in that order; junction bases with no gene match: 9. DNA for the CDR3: TGTGCCAGCAGCCCGCGGACAGGGACCCTCTACGAGCAGTACTTC. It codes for CASSPRTGTLYEQYF.

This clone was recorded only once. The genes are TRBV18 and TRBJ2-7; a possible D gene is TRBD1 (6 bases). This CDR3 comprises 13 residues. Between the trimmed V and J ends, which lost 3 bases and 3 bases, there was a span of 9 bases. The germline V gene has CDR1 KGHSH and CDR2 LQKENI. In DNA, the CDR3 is TGTGCCAGCTCACCGGAACAGGGCTACGAGCAGTACTTC. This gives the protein CASSPEQGYEQYF. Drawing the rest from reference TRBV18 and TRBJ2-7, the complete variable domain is NAGVMQNPRHLVRRRGQEARLRCSPMKGHSHVYWYRQLPEEGLKFMVYLQKENIIDESGMPKERFSAEFPKEGPSILRIQQVVRGDSAAYFCASSPEQGYEQYFGPGTRLTVT.